This T cell receptor beta chain emerged from a study of cytomegalovirus exposure and HLA in healthy donors. About the study: Membership in the Caucasian-associated ancestry cluster was found for about 80% of fewer than 450 genotyped donors.

With regard to this clone: Its cognate antigen is unknown.

Study-wide results and caveats: Rare TCR sequences dominated, though some public TCRs recurred in many donors. Reported findings show TCR beta sequences accurately forecast HLA-A and HLA-B alleles in most subjects. Listed as cytomegalovirus-associated were over 150 TCR beta chains.

CDR3 size: 14 residues. Trimming at V came to 3 bases and at J to 5 bases, leaving 4 bases not matched to a gene. Germline V gives CDR1 LGHNA, CDR2 YNFKEQ. Primers for the PCR totalled 60 Vbeta and 13 Jbeta. Profiling relied on immunoSEQ multiplex PCR, and the TCRdb table lists in-frame clones only, not all of them. The sample lists roughly 130,000 clones; 80% to 90% were seen once. The sequencing input was PBMCs. This rearrangement joins TRBV4-2 to TRBJ2-5, with TRBD2 matching 9 bases. The sequence was obtained from a middle-aged man in good health and CMV-seronegative. The CDR3, as DNA: TGTGCCAGCAGCCATATAGCGGGGGATGAGACCCAGTACTTC. Translating gives CASSHIAGDETQYF.